This TCR beta chain was identified in a study of graft-versus-host responses after intestinal transplantation. The wider study: Transplants given to recipients were multivisceral, liver-intestinal, or isolated intestinal. Study-level results: Ileal or blood samples showed some GvH clones first, and such clones were also found in recipient marrow. Allograft clonal ratios (graft-versus-host to host-versus-graft) were high in patients who had graft-donor T cell macrochimerism. Early post-transplant HvG declines tracked with peak circulating GvH clone levels.

The data were produced by immunoSEQ multiplex PCR, yet TCRdb's version contains in-frame clones alone and is incomplete. Of 27,000 or so clones in the sample, roughly 82% were seen once. Regarding this clone: No antigen is known for it.

This TCR came from a human donor who received an intestinal transplant. This sample comprised unstimulated CD4+ T cells sorted from spleen or lymph node cells, obtained before intestinal transplant.

The CDR3 here is CASRVTGPTETQYF. The CDR3 DNA reads as TGTGCCAGCAGGGTTACGGGGCCTACGGAGACCCAGTACTTC. The V and J genes are TRBV28 and TRBJ2-5; D possibly matches TRBD1 or TRBD2 (5 bases each). Per germline, CDR1 MDHEN and CDR2 SYDVKM. With 6 bases removed from V and 5 bases from J, the gap between germline ends came to 16 bases. CDR3 size: 14 residues.